This TCR beta chain originates from a study of cytomegalovirus exposure and HLA in healthy donors. Looking at the study overall: The platform used for the roughly 130 validation repertoires matched that of the approximately 640 first-cohort repertoires, a later analysis reported.

Study-level points and caveats: Overall, approximately 150 TCR beta chains were annotated as cytomegalovirus-associated. The TCR clusters that emerged in the first cohort tended, a later analysis found, to co-occur in the 120 or so validation repertoires. A few CMV-associated chains were confirmed in vitro to be specific for CMV antigens.

On this clone: The antigen is undetermined.

The length of the CDR3 is 18 residues. After removal of 3 bases from V and 2 bases from J, the junction contained 12 bases not matched to a gene. Germline CDR1 SEHNR, CDR2 FQNEAQ (reference sequence). Profiled with immunoSEQ multiplex PCR; TCRdb holds only in-frame clones, not every one. The sample lists around 120,000 clones, roughly 90% occurring once. The J gene is TRBJ2-2, the V gene TRBV7-9, with 7 nucleotides matching TRBD1. This TCR was recovered from a woman aged 18-29 years in good health and CMV-seronegative. The material sequenced was PBMCs. This chain's CDR3 is CASSFLAPGQSNTGELFF. Written as DNA, the CDR3 is TGTGCCAGCAGCTTTTTGGCCCCGGGACAGTCTAACACCGGGGAGCTGTTTTTT.